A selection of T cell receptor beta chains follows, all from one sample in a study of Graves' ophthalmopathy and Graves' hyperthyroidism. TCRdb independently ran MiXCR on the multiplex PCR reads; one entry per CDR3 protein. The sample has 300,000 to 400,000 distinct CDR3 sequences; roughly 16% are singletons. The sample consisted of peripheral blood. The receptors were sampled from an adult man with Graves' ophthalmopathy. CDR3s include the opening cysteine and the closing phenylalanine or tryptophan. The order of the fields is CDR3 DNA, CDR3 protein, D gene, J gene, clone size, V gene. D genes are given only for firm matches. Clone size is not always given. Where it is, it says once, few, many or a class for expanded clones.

TGTGCCATCAGTGAGGTTGGGCAGTTAAATTCACCCCTCCACTTT	CAISEVGQLNSPLHF	NA	TRBJ1-6	many	TRBV10-3
TGCAGTGGCCTCCCCCAGGAGACCCAGTACTTC	CSGLPQETQYF	NA	TRBJ2-5	many	TRBV20-1
TGTGCCAGCAATAGGGTCGCGGAGACCCAGTACTTC	CASNRVAETQYF	NA	TRBJ2-5	NA	TRBV6-5
TGTGCCAGCAGTTTAAGCGGGGGGGGATACGAGCAGTACTTC	CASSLSGGGYEQYF	TRBD2	TRBJ2-7	many	TRBV12-3/TRBV12-4
TGTGCCAGTACCGGGACAGGGGGCAATCAGCCCCAGCATTTT	CASTGTGGNQPQHF	TRBD1	TRBJ1-5	many	TRBV12-3/TRBV12-4
TGTGCCATCAGTGAAAGGGGGGAACAAAACATTCAGTACTTC	CAISERGEQNIQYF	NA	TRBJ2-4	many	TRBV10-3
TGTGCCAGCAGCTTAGGACAAAACTCGAACACCGGGGAGCTGTTTTTT	CASSLGQNSNTGELFF	NA	TRBJ2-2	many	TRBV11-2
TGTGCCAGCAGCACCCCGGAGGGGACTAGTGCGTATTTT	CASSTPEGTSAYF	TRBD2	TRBJ2-3	NA	TRBV7-8
TGTGCCAGCCGAACCGGAGGGGGTTCTGGAAACACCATATATTTT	CASRTGGGSGNTIYF	NA	TRBJ1-3	NA	TRBV12-3/TRBV12-4
TGTGCCAGCAGTTCAACAGGGGTTTCTATGCAGCCCCAGCATTTT	CASSSTGVSMQPQHF	TRBD1	TRBJ1-5	many	TRBV27
TGCAGTGCTACCCCTCAGGGGAAAGAGAGCTACACCTTC	CSATPQGKESYTF	NA	TRBJ1-2	many	TRBV20-1
TGTGCCAGCGGAGACAGGGGGTTTCGCTCTGGGGCCAACGTCCTGACTTTC	CASGDRGFRSGANVLTF	TRBD1	TRBJ2-6	many	TRBV28
TGCAGCGGGGAGGGACAGGGATTAGGATATGGCTACACCTTC	CSGEGQGLGYGYTF	TRBD1	TRBJ1-2	many	TRBV20-1
TGTGCCAGCAGCCGAAGGAGACAGGGGGCCGGGGAGCTGTTTTTT	CASSRRRQGAGELFF	TRBD1	TRBJ2-2	many	TRBV6-2/TRBV6-3
TGCGCCAGCAGCCAAGAAGACAGGGGGCTGGAGATCCAGTACTTC	CASSQEDRGLEIQYF	TRBD1	TRBJ2-5	many	TRBV4-1
TGTGCCATCAGTGAGTCGCAGGGGATCTTCTCACCCCTCCACTTT	CAISESQGIFSPLHF	NA	TRBJ1-6	many	TRBV10-3
TGTGCCAGCAGCTTAGGGAACATGGGAACACCCCTTCAGCCCCAGCATTTT	CASSLGNMGTPLQPQHF	NA	TRBJ1-5	many	TRBV7-8
TGTGCCAGCAGCCAAGATGACCTACTCCAGTACTTC	CASSQDDLLQYF	NA	TRBJ2-5	many	TRBV3-1
TGTGCCAGCGGACCAGACCAGAACACCGGGGAGCTGTTTTTT	CASGPDQNTGELFF	NA	TRBJ2-2	many	TRBV12-3/TRBV12-4
TGTGCCAGCAGTCGATCGTACCGGTTCGACGAGCAGTACTTC	CASSRSYRFDEQYF	NA	TRBJ2-7	NA	TRBV6-1
TGTGCCAGCAGTGGCATAAGTTGGACCTACGAGCAGTACTTC	CASSGISWTYEQYF	NA	TRBJ2-7	many	TRBV6-1
TGTGCCAGCAGCTTAGATGGGACAATTCGTGGCTACACCTTC	CASSLDGTIRGYTF	NA	TRBJ1-2	NA	TRBV7-2
TGTGCCTGGACTCGACAGGGGGTGAATGGCTACACCTTC	CAWTRQGVNGYTF	TRBD1	TRBJ1-2	many	TRBV30
TGCAGTGCTAGAGCTCAACAGCCCGCGGGGTATGGCTACACCTTC	CSARAQQPAGYGYTF	NA	TRBJ1-2	NA	TRBV20-1
TGTGCCAGCAGCTTGGGGGTCGCCGACGAGCAGTACTTC	CASSLGVADEQYF	NA	TRBJ2-7	many	TRBV7-2
TGTGCCTGGACGGTTCAGGAGAATTTACCCCTCCACTTT	CAWTVQENLPLHF	NA	TRBJ1-6	many	TRBV30
TGTGCCAGTAGCCCCCCGAGCCGGTCAAGGGATTACGAGCAGTACTTC	CASSPPSRSRDYEQYF	NA	TRBJ2-7	many	TRBV19
TGTGCCAGCAGTTTTTCAGGACAGGGACGACAGCCCCAGCATTTT	CASSFSGQGRQPQHF	TRBD1	TRBJ1-5	NA	TRBV12-3/TRBV12-4
TGCAGTGCTAGAGCTTCCTCCGGGACAGGGGTTCTGACTGAAGCTTTCTTT	CSARASSGTGVLTEAFF	TRBD1	TRBJ1-1	many	TRBV20-1
TGTGCCTGGAGTGCCGATCTCGCTTTGGGCGGAGAGACCCAGTACTTC	CAWSADLALGGETQYF	NA	TRBJ2-5	NA	TRBV30
TGTGCCAGCAGTTACAGCGGCTCTTTGTTGGCCCTCCACTTT	CASSYSGSLLALHF	NA	TRBJ1-6	NA	TRBV6-5
TGTGCCAGCAGTATACTGACAGGGGGGTCCGAGCAGTACTTC	CASSILTGGSEQYF	TRBD1	TRBJ2-7	many	TRBV28
TGCAGTGCCCAAAACGCGGGACAGGGGCACCAAGAGACCCAGTACTTC	CSAQNAGQGHQETQYF	TRBD1	TRBJ2-5	large	TRBV20-1
TGCAGCGTTGCAGGGGACGGCAATCAGCCCCAGCATTTT	CSVAGDGNQPQHF	NA	TRBJ1-5	NA	TRBV29-1
TGTGCCAGCAGCGTAGGGATCAGTGGGAGGGCCGTCGAGCAGTACTTC	CASSVGISGRAVEQYF	TRBD2	TRBJ2-7	NA	TRBV9
TGTGCCAGTAGCCGCGGACAGTACACTGAAGCTTTCTTT	CASSRGQYTEAFF	NA	TRBJ1-1	many	TRBV19